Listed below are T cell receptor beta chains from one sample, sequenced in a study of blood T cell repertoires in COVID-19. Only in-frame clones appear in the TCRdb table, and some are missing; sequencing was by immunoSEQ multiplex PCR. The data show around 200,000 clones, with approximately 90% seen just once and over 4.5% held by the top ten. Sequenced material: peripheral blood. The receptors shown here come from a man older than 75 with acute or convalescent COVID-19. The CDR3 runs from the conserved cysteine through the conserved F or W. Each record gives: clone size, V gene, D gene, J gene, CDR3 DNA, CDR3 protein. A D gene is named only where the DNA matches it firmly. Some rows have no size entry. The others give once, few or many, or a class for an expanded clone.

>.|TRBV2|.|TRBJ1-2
TGTGCCAAGACACCGCCGGGAAACTATGGCTACACCTTC
CAKTPPGNYGYTF
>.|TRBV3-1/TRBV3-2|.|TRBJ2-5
TGTGCCAGCAGCCAAGGCAGGGGATCCGAGACCCAGTACTTC
CASSQGRGSETQYF
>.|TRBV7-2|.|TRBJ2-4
TGTGCCAGCAGCGCCTTACACAGGGGGGGAAACATTCAGTACTTC
CASSALHRGGNIQYF
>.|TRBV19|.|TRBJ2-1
TGTGCCAGTAGTCTCCAGACGGGCTCCTACAATGAGCAGTTCTTC
CASSLQTGSYNEQFF
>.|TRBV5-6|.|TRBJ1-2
TGTGCCAGCAGCTTGGCAAGTCTACTTTGGTATGGCTACACCTTC
CASSLASLLWYGYTF
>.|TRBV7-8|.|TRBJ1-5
TGTGCCAGCAGCTTAGTTGAGGGAAAAGGAGCTAGCAATCAGCCCCAGCATTTT
CASSLVEGKGASNQPQHF
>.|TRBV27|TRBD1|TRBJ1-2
TGTGCCAGCAGTCCCTACAGGGGTGGCTACACCTTC
CASSPYRGGYTF
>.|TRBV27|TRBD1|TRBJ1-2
TGTGCCAGCAGTCGACCGGGACAGATTGGCTATGGCTACACCTTC
CASSRPGQIGYGYTF
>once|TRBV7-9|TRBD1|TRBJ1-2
TGTGCCAGCAGCTTAACCGGGACAGGGGGCGGGGGCTACACCTTC
CASSLTGTGGGGYTF
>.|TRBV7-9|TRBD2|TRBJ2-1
TGTGCCAGCAGCTTCAGGACTAGCGGGAGTAATGAGCAGTTCTTC
CASSFRTSGSNEQFF
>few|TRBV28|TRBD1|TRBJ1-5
TGTGCCAGCAGTGAGTCTGTGGGGACAGGGTTAGGAGGGGGCAATCAGCCCCAGCATTTT
CASSESVGTGLGGGNQPQHF
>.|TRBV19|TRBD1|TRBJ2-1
TGTGCCAGTACTACACTTCGGACAGGGGGGTCCTACAATGAGCAGTTCTTC
CASTTLRTGGSYNEQFF
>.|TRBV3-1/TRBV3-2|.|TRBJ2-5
TGTGCCAGCAGCTATCTTCCGGCGGGGAGAGAGACCCAGTACTTC
CASSYLPAGRETQYF
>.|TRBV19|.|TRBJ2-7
TGTGCCAGTAGTATAAGAGCGGGCGGCTCCTACGAGCAGTACTTC
CASSIRAGGSYEQYF
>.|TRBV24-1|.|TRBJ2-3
TGTGCCACCAGTGGTTGCCCCACCTGGCGGAAAGACACAGATACGCAGTATTTT
CATSGCPTWRKDTDTQYF
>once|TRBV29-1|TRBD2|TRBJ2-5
TGCAGCGTAGCGGGAGTCGGAGAGACCCAGTACTTC
CSVAGVGETQYF
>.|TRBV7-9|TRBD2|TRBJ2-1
TGTGCCAGCAGCTTCGGACTAGCGTTTTACAATGAGCAGTTCTTC
CASSFGLAFYNEQFF
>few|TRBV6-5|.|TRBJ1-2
TGTGCCACTCAGGGGCCAGACTATGGCTACACCTTC
CATQGPDYGYTF
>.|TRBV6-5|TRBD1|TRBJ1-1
TGTGCCAGCAGTTGGGACAGCTTAAAATCGAGGACTGAAGCTTTCTTT
CASSWDSLKSRTEAFF
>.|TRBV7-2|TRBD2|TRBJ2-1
TGTGCCAGCAGTCGACAGGGACTAGCGGGAAGTACCTACAATGAGCAGTTCTTC
CASSRQGLAGSTYNEQFF
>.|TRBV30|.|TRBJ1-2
TGTGCCTGGAGTGTACTAGGGGGAAGCGGCTACACCTTC
CAWSVLGGSGYTF
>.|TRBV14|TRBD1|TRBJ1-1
TGTGCCAGCAGCAATGGACAGGTCTCCCCCTACACTGAAGCTTTCTTT
CASSNGQVSPYTEAFF
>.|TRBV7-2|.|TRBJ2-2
TGTGCCAGCAGCTCGCGCCAGGCGAACACCGGGGAGCTGTTTTTT
CASSSRQANTGELFF
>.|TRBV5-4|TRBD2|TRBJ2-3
TGTGCCAGCAGCTTGTGGACTAGCGGGGCTGCTCAATATTTT
CASSLWTSGAAQYF
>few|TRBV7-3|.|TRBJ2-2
TGTGCCAGCAGCTTATTGATAGGGGAGGACGACACCGGGGAGCTGTTTTTT
CASSLLIGEDDTGELFF
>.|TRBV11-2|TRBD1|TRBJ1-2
TGTGCCAGCAGCTACGTACAGGGGTGGGCCTATGGCTACACCTTC
CASSYVQGWAYGYTF
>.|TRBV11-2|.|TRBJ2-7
TGTGCCAGCAGCTTGGGGCTGAGCCACGAGCAGTACTTC
CASSLGLSHEQYF
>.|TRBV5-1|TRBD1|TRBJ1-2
TGCGCCAGCAGCACGGGGGGGACAGTCGTGGAGTATGGCTACACCTTC
CASSTGGTVVEYGYTF
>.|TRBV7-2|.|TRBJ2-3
TGTGCCAGCAGCTTAGTGATAGCGGCAGATACGCAGTATTTT
CASSLVIAADTQYF
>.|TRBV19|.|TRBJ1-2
TGTGCCAGTACCCCCCCGGACAGATGGCATGGCTACACCTTC
CASTPPDRWHGYTF
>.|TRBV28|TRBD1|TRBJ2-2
TGTGCCAGCAGTCCACTAACAGGGGGACGGTACACCGGGGAGCTGTTTTTT
CASSPLTGGRYTGELFF
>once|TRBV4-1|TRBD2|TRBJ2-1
TGCGCCAGCAGCCGTGGACTAGCGGGAGTCGTTGGCTCCTACAATGAGCAGTTCTTC
CASSRGLAGVVGSYNEQFF
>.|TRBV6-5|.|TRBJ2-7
TGTGCCAGCAGTTACCCTCGCCGAGGGGGCGAGCAGTACTTC
CASSYPRRGGEQYF
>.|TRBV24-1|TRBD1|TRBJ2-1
TGTGCCACCAGAGAGACAGGGGGGTCCTACAATGAGCAGTTCTTC
CATRETGGSYNEQFF
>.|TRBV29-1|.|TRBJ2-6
TGCAGCGTCCGGGAACGCTCTGGGGCCAACGTCCTGACTTTC
CSVRERSGANVLTF
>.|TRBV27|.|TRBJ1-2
TGTGCCAGCAGTTTAACCCTCGGGTGGGGCTACACCTTC
CASSLTLGWGYTF
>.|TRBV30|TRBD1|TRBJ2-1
TGTGCCTGGAGGGACAGGTCGAGCTCCTACAATGAGCAGTTCTTC
CAWRDRSSSYNEQFF
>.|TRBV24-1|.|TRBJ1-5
TGTGCCACCAGTGTTAGCTCCAATCAGCCCCAGCATTTT
CATSVSSNQPQHF
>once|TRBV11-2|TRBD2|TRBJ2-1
TGTGCCAGCAGCTTACTAGCGGGAGCCAATGAGCAGTTCTTC
CASSLLAGANEQFF
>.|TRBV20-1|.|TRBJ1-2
TGCAGTGCTAGTAACAGCCCCTATGGCTACACCTTC
CSASNSPYGYTF
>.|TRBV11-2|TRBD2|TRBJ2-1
TGTGCCAGCAGATTTTTCTCGGTGGGAGGGTATAGTGAGCAGTTCTTC
CASRFFSVGGYSEQFF
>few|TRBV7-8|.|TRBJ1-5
TGTGCCACCGGGGTTGGGAGCAATCAGCCCCAGCATTTT
CATGVGSNQPQHF
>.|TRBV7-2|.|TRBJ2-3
TGTGCCAGCAGCTCCAGGCCTTCTAGCACAGATACGCAGTATTTT
CASSSRPSSTDTQYF
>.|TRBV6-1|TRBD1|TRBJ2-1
TGTGCCAGCAGTGACGTGGGACAGGCAAGCTCCTACAATGAGCAGTTCTTC
CASSDVGQASSYNEQFF
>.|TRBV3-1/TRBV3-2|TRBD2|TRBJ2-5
TGTGCCAGCAGCCAAGTTGTAGCGGGAGGGTTGCGGACCCAGTACTTC
CASSQVVAGGLRTQYF
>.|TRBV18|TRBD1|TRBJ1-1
TGTGCCAGCTCACCACCGGTGGGGACAGTAAACACTGAAGCTTTCTTT
CASSPPVGTVNTEAFF
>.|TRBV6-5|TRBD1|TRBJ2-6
TGTGCCAGTAAATTGGGACAGGGGCTGGGAGTCCTGACTTTC
CASKLGQGLGVLTF
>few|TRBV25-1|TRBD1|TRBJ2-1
TGTGCCAGCAGTGAATGGACGGGACAGCTTGGGGATGAGCAGTTCTTC
CASSEWTGQLGDEQFF
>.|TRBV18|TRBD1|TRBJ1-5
TGTGCCAGCTCACCACGGGGACAGGGTTTGTCTGGGGAACAGCCCCAGCATTTT
CASSPRGQGLSGEQPQHF
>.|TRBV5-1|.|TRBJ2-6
TGCGCCAGCAGGAACAGGGCGGATGGGGCCAACGTCCTGACTTTC
CASRNRADGANVLTF
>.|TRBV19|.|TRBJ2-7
TGTGCCAGTAGTACTGTATTCCAGGGTACTTACGAGCAGTACTTC
CASSTVFQGTYEQYF
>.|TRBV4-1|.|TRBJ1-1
TGCGCCAGCAGCCAGAGAACAGGGTATCGGGCTTTCTTT
CASSQRTGYRAFF
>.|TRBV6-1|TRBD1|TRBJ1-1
TGTGCCAGCAGTGGGACAGGGGGAGGGAACACTGAAGCTTTCTTT
CASSGTGGGNTEAFF
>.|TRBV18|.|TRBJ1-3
TGTGCCAGCTCCCGCGGCCCAGCCTCTGGAAACACCATATATTTT
CASSRGPASGNTIYF
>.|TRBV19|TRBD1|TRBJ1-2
TGTGCCAGTAGTTCTTCACAGGGGCATGGCTACACCTTC
CASSSSQGHGYTF
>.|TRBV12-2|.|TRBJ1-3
TGTGCAAGTCGCTGGGGCAACAGGGGCACTGGAAACACCATATATTTT
CASRWGNRGTGNTIYF
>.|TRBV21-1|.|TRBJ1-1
TGTGCCAGCAGCAAAGAGGCGGGGCCCTCAATGAACACTGAAGCTTTCTTT
CASSKEAGPSMNTEAFF
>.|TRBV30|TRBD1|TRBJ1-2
TGTGCCTGGCGGGACAGGGTGGATAGAGGCTACACCTTC
CAWRDRVDRGYTF
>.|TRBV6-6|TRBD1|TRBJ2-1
TGTGCCAGCAGCCAATACAGGGACAGCAATGAGCAGTTCTTC
CASSQYRDSNEQFF
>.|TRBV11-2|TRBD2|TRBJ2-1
TGTGCCAGCAGCTCGGGACTAGCGGGAAACAATGAGCAGTTCTTC
CASSSGLAGNNEQFF